A selection of T cell receptor beta chains follows, all from one sample in a study of T cells in Graves' hyperthyroidism and ophthalmopathy. TCRdb processed the multiplex PCR reads anew with MiXCR; each CDR3 protein has one entry. Of approximately 740,000 distinct CDR3 sequences listed, less than 15% were seen once; the top ten hold around 9.6%. Sequencing was performed on blood. These receptors came from a woman aged 18 to 35 with Graves' hyperthyroidism. Each CDR3 is given with its conserved first and last residue. A D gene is named only where the DNA matches it firmly.

>TRBJ1-2|TRBV19|TRBD1
CASSIGQGNYGYTF
>TRBJ2-1|TRBV7-9|.
CASSLVVGAIYNEQFF
>TRBJ2-6|TRBV27|TRBD1
CASMTGTATLSGANVLTF
>TRBJ2-7|TRBV7-9|TRBD2
CASSPRSLGLAGDYEQYF
>TRBJ1-1|TRBV18|TRBD1
CASSPTLIDRGDMNTEAFF
>TRBJ2-7|TRBV20-1|TRBD1
CSATEDRAEQYF
>TRBJ2-1|TRBV28|.
CASSLLVGPGDNEQFF
>TRBJ2-3|TRBV12-3/TRBV12-4|.
CASSGDADTQYF
>TRBJ2-1|TRBV30|.
CAWSVRRGYYNEQFF
>TRBJ2-1|TRBV27|.
CASSKRESNEQFF
>TRBJ2-1|TRBV29-1|.
CSGRGVAAYNEQFF
>TRBJ2-3|TRBV12-3/TRBV12-4|.
CASKGTTSTDTQYF
>TRBJ2-1|TRBV14|.
CASSQALLEPSLYNEQFF